The T cell receptor (beta chain) under discussion was sequenced for a study of blood T cell repertoires in COVID-19. In the source study's methods: The authors estimated nucleated cell counts from reference gene primer amplification. This table comes from immunoSEQ multiplex PCR, and its TCRdb copy is limited to in-frame clones, with some not included. The V and J calls and clone size are taken from that table; D and trimming were inferred from the DNA. Of about 84,000 clones listed, more than 90% are singletons. This clone came up once. Sequencing was done on a sample of peripheral blood. This receptor was taken from a human donor with active COVID-19. The donor label of this sample is uncertain.

As DNA, the CDR3 is TGTGCCAGCAGTTTATCGATTCCGGGGGGCGGGTACGAGCAGTACTTC. Residues: CASSLSIPGGGYEQYF. The rearrangement joins TRBV27 to TRBJ2-7; possibly TRBD2 for D (7 bases). V was clipped by 0 bases and J by 4 bases, with 16 bases between them. The CDR3 contains 16 residues. Germline CDR1 and CDR2: MNHEY and SMNVEV (reference sequence).